This TCR beta chain was sequenced during a study of T cells in tumors after PD-1 blockade. Background on the study: Prior checkpoint blockade, systemic immunosuppressant use, or anti-cancer therapy within 4 weeks excluded patients. Either cemiplimab 350 mg every 2 weeks or pembrolizumab 200 mg every 3 weeks was given. Peripheral blood samples averaged approximately 35,000 unique clonotypes and around 120,000 templates. Study results and caveats: Blood contained 40% to 50% of the tumor's TCR clonotypes.

A word on this clone: Its target is unknown.

Sequenced by immunoSEQ multiplex PCR; TCRdb stores in-frame clones only, minus some. The data contain over 60,000 clones, approximately 79% of them singletons. This material consisted of PBMCs, taken after anti-PD-1 treatment. The origin of this receptor is a human donor with basal cell carcinoma.

CDR3 sequence reads: CASSPFDLSHGYTF. For the CDR3, the DNA is TGTGCCAGCTCTCCCTTCGATTTAAGTCATGGCTACACCTTC. J is TRBJ1-2 and V is TRBV18; D remains unclear. This CDR3 has 14 amino acids. The ends were cut back, 6 bases at V and 6 bases at J, with 17 bases in the middle. CDR1 KGHSH and CDR2 LQKENI come from the germline V gene.